These 26 T cell receptor beta chains originate from one sample sequenced in a study of graft-versus-host responses after intestinal transplantation. Their antigens are not known. Measured with immunoSEQ multiplex PCR; TCRdb has only the in-frame clones, and not every one. The table shows some 96,000 clones, with approximately 84% occurring only once. The source was unstimulated CD4+ T cells sorted from spleen or lymph node cells, collected before transplant. All receptors derive from a human donor who was the organ donor for an intestinal transplant.

This clone has just a few counts. The chain has TRBV19 and TRBJ2-7; weak D call: TRBD2 (5 bases). The germline V and J ends were trimmed by 4 bases and 3 bases, with 13 bases remaining between them. The CDR3 loop spans 14 amino acids. Germline V gene sequence: CDR1 LNHDA, CDR2 SQIVND (reference sequence). The chain's CDR3 is CASSTGLGNYEQYF. The CDR3 DNA reads as TGTGCCAGTAGTACAGGACTCGGAAACTACGAGCAGTACTTC.

This clone was detected only a few times. The J gene is TRBJ2-2, the V gene TRBV5-1; TRBD2 aligns across 11 bases. Germline CDR1 is SGHRS and CDR2 is YFSETQ. Trimming took 4 bases from V and 11 from J; bases not matched to a gene: 4. This CDR3 has 13 amino acids. The CDR3, as DNA: TGCGCCAGCAGCACACTAGCGGGGGCTGAGCTGTTTTTT. Protein sequence: CASSTLAGAELFF.

The count of this clone is one. The rearrangement links TRBV28 to TRBJ2-3; 8 nucleotides agree with TRBD2. The CDR3 sequence is 15 residues long. Trimming at V came to 10 bases and at J to 4 bases, leaving 13 bases not matched to a gene. Germline V gene sequence: CDR1 MDHEN, CDR2 SYDVKM. CDR3 DNA: TGTGCCACCGATGGTGGCGGGGGGCGCCCAGATACGCAGTATTTT. Protein: CATDGGGGRPDTQYF.

Remarks on this clone: The sample holds other DNA sequences that translate to the same CDR3. The CDR3 reads CASSYSRGPYEQYF. The CDR3 DNA reads TGTGCCAGCAGTTACTCGAGAGGGCCCTACGAGCAGTACTTC. The J gene is TRBJ2-7, the V gene TRBV6-5; TRBD2 is a possible D gene (5 bases). In germline, CDR1 is MNHEY, CDR2 SVGAGI. V was clipped by 0 bases and J by 2 bases, with 8 bases between them. The CDR3 loop spans 14 amino acids.

This clone was found once. The rearrangement links TRBV12-5 to TRBJ2-5, with 10 bases aligning to TRBD1. The V gene end was trimmed by 5 bases and the J gene end by 1 base; junction bases not matched to a gene: 4. Germline assignment: CDR1 LGHNT and CDR2 FRNRAP. This CDR3 is built from 15 residues. The CDR3 DNA reads TGTGCTAGTGGTCAGGGGACAGGGGTCCAAGAGACCCAGTACTTC. It translates to CASGQGTGVQETQYF.

The rearrangement uses TRBV7-2 and TRBJ1-2, with a weak D call TRBD1 (5 bases). The V end was cut by 4 bases, the J end by 5 bases, with 11 bases between. This CDR3 has 13 residues. Germline loops: CDR1 SGHTA, CDR2 FQGNSA. The CDR3 loop is CASSYGGSYGYTF. The DNA for the CDR3 is TGTGCCAGCAGCTACGGGGGATCTTATGGCTACACCTTC.

The chain carries TRBV5-5 and TRBJ2-7; weak D call: TRBD2 (6 bases). Germline V gives CDR1 SGHKS, CDR2 YYEKEE (reference sequence). The CDR3 covers 18 residues. With 0 bases removed from V and 6 bases from J, the gap between germline ends came to 25 bases. CDR3 in DNA: TGTGCCAGCAGCTTGGTCCGGGTAGGGTTGGGGGGAAAGGCCGAGCAGTACTTC. This encodes CASSLVRVGLGGKAEQYF. The complete variable domain, with remaining parts taken from reference TRBV5-5 and TRBJ2-7, reads DAGVTQSPTHLIKTRGQQVTLRCSPISGHKSVSWYQQVLGQGPQFIFQYYEKEERGRGNFPDRFSARQFPNYSSELNVNALLLGDSALYLCASSLVRVGLGGKAEQYFGPGTRLTVT.

The chain employs TRBV28 and TRBJ1-5; 8 positions agree with TRBD1. Germline V gene data show CDR1 as MDHEN and CDR2 as SYDVKM. The CDR3 runs to 14 residues. Trimming took 8 bases from V and 4 from J; bases not matched to a gene: 7. Here the CDR3 DNA reads TGTGCCAGCCGGGACAGGATTTCAAATCAGCCCCAGCATTTT. Amino acid sequence: CASRDRISNQPQHF.

The chain links TRBV28 to TRBJ2-7; D call uncertain. Germline CDR1 reads MDHEN; CDR2 reads SYDVKM. The CDR3 has 11 amino acids. The ends were cut back, 7 bases at V and 3 bases at J, with 7 bases in the middle. The CDR3 DNA reads as TGTGCCAGCACGCAAAACTACGAGCAGTACTTC. Its translation: CASTQNYEQYF.

The chain combines TRBV7-9 with TRBJ1-2, with TRBD1 matching over 7 bases. The CDR3 spans 15 residues. V trimming: 0 bases; J trimming: 6 bases; junction bases outside the gene matches: 7. Germline V gene sequence: CDR1 SEHNR, CDR2 FQNEAQ (reference sequence). CDR3 DNA: TGTGCCAGCAGCTTAGCGCAGGGGGGCGCGGATGGCTACACCTTC. Its protein is CASSLAQGGADGYTF.

V gene TRBV11-1 combines with J gene TRBJ2-5; maybe TRBD2 (6 bases). Trimming shortened V by 5 bases and J by 5 bases, and 18 bases separated the two germline ends. Germline values: CDR1 SGHAT, CDR2 FQDESV (reference sequence). The CDR3 consists of 15 residues. The chain's CDR3 is CASSHGTLLGETQYF. For the CDR3, the DNA is TGTGCCAGCAGCCACGGGACTCTCCTAGGGGAGACCCAGTACTTC.

The chain couples TRBV5-1 to TRBJ1-4; D remains unclear. The V gene lost 6 bases and the J gene lost 4 bases, with 7 bases spanning the gap. In germline, CDR1 is SGHRS, CDR2 YFSETQ. The CDR3 is 12 amino acids. This CDR3 is CASKRDNEKLFF. In DNA, the CDR3 is TGCGCCAGCAAAAGAGATAATGAAAAACTGTTTTTT.

V and J are TRBV5-6 and TRBJ1-1; D uncertain. CDR1 is SGHDT and CDR2 is YYEEEE in the germline V gene. CDR3 length: 12 amino acids. V lost 1 base and J lost 1, with 2 bases in between. In DNA form, the CDR3 reads TGTGCCAGCAGCTTGTGGAACACTGAAGCTTTCTTT. Translated, it gives CASSLWNTEAFF.

CDR3 sequence: CASSFRESYGYTF. The CDR3 region has the DNA TGTGCCAGCAGTTTTAGGGAATCCTATGGCTACACCTTC. The chain links TRBV28 to TRBJ1-2; D is uncertain. V was cut by 3 bases and J by 4 bases, with 9 bases left in between. Looked up from germline, CDR1 is MDHEN and CDR2 is SYDVKM. The CDR3 contains 13 residues.

The CDR3 DNA reads as TGTGCCAGCAGTTTACGGGCAGGGGGTAATCAGCCCCAGCATTTT. Its protein product is CASSLRAGGNQPQHF. This sequence joins TRBV28 and TRBJ1-5; 7 bases fit TRBD1. The CDR3 contains 15 residues. Germline CDR1 reads MDHEN; CDR2 reads SYDVKM. With V trimmed by 2 bases and J by 4 bases, 5 bases remained unmatched.

This clone was recorded once. The rearrangement joins TRBV28 to TRBJ2-2; tentatively, D is TRBD1 (5 bases). This CDR3 has 15 amino acids. Trimming pared 3 bases from V and 2 bases from J, leaving 10 bases between. CDR1 MDHEN and CDR2 SYDVKM come from the germline V gene. CDR3: CASSFGGANTGELFF. The CDR3 DNA is TGTGCCAGCAGTTTTGGTGGGGCTAACACCGGGGAGCTGTTTTTT.

The gene calls are TRBV10-3 and TRBJ1-1, with 8 bases lining up with TRBD1. V was pared by 6 bases and J by 0 bases, with 3 bases of the junction left unmatched. The germline V gene encodes CDR1 ENHRY and CDR2 SYGVKD. This CDR3 has 14 amino acids. The CDR3 sequence is CAIRGQALNTEAFF. In DNA, the CDR3 is TGTGCCATCAGGGGACAGGCTTTGAACACTGAAGCTTTCTTT.

The chain carries TRBV27 and TRBJ2-7; 7 bases are a match to TRBD1. The CDR3 totals 14 residues. Germline assignment: CDR1 MNHEY and CDR2 SMNVEV (reference sequence). With V trimmed by 5 bases and J by 3 bases, 7 bases remained unmatched. The CDR3 nucleotides read TGTGCCAGCAGTCCCTTGGACAGGAGCTACGAGCAGTACTTC. It specifies CASSPLDRSYEQYF.

The chain recombines TRBV5-1 with TRBJ1-2; 7 bases agree with TRBD1. V gave up 2 bases and J gave up 2 bases; unmatched junction bases: 6. From germline, CDR1 is SGHRS and CDR2 YFSETQ. The CDR3 is 15 residues long. The CDR3 DNA sequence: TGCGCCAGCAGCTTACCGGGACAGCAGAACTATGGCTACACCTTC. It encodes CASSLPGQQNYGYTF.

The rearrangement joins TRBV9 to TRBJ2-7, with a tentative D call TRBD1 (6 bases). Trimming cost V 4 bases and J 0 bases, with 14 bases left between them. This CDR3 is 15 amino acids long. Germline assignment: CDR1 SGDLS and CDR2 YYNGEE. This chain's CDR3 is CASSREGGGSYEQYF. The CDR3 DNA reads as TGTGCCAGCAGCCGAGAAGGGGGTGGCTCCTACGAGCAGTACTTC.

V is TRBV28 and J is TRBJ2-7; 7 nucleotides match TRBD1. Trimming took 6 bases from V and 3 from J; bases not matched to a gene: 8. The CDR3 is 14 residues long. Germline-derived CDR1 and CDR2 are MDHEN and SYDVKM. CDR3 nucleotide sequence: TGTGCCAGCAGCTCGACAGGGTACCGCTACGAGCAGTACTTC. Translating gives CASSSTGYRYEQYF.

The chain recombines TRBV6-5 with TRBJ1-2; D gene unclear. The V gene's germline CDR1 is MNHEY and CDR2 SVGAGI. CDR3 length equals 12 residues. V dropped 8 bases and J dropped 7 bases, with 14 bases sitting between them. The CDR3 sequence is CASVRDFGGYTF. Here the CDR3 DNA reads TGTGCCAGCGTCCGGGATTTCGGTGGCTACACCTTC.

The V and J genes are TRBV30 and TRBJ1-3; weak D call: TRBD1 (5 bases). The CDR3 extends over 15 amino acids. Germline V gives CDR1 GTSNPN, CDR2 SVGIG (reference sequence). V gave up 1 base and J gave up 0 bases, with 10 bases separating them. The DNA for the CDR3 is TGTGCCTGGAGTGAAACAGGCATCTCTGGAAACACCATATATTTT. It codes for CAWSETGISGNTIYF.

V and J are TRBV6-1 and TRBJ2-7; a weak D match, TRBD1 (6 bases). The CDR3 spans 15 residues. The germline gives CDR1 MNHNS, CDR2 SASEGT. Trimming removed 6 bases from V and 3 bases from J, with 18 bases in between. CDR3: CASSNYQGTLYEQYF. DNA of the CDR3: TGTGCCAGCAGCAATTACCAGGGGACCCTCTACGAGCAGTACTTC.

The V and J genes are TRBV6-1 and TRBJ1-1, with D unresolved. Germline V gene sequence: CDR1 MNHNS, CDR2 SASEGT. This CDR3 has 14 amino acids. Between the trimmed V and J ends, which lost 2 bases and 8 bases, there was a span of 15 bases. This chain's CDR3 is CASSEWTKLYEAFF. CDR3 nucleotides: TGTGCCAGCAGTGAATGGACCAAACTCTACGAAGCTTTCTTT.

The J gene is TRBJ1-1, the V gene TRBV11-2, with D unclear. CDR1 SGHAT and CDR2 FQNNGV come from the germline V gene. V was shortened by 5 bases and J by 3 bases, with 13 bases between the two germline ends. CDR3 length equals 14 residues. The CDR3 sequence: CASSLKGGYTEAFF. Here the CDR3 DNA reads TGTGCCAGCAGCCTCAAAGGAGGCTACACTGAAGCTTTCTTT.